This T cell receptor (beta chain) stems from a study of CD8+ T cells in alopecia areata. J lost 11 bases, V lost 3 bases, and 9 bases had no gene match. There are 13 residues in the CDR3. Germline CDR1 and CDR2: MDHEN and SYDVKM. Points on this clone: Antigen specificity is unknown.

Overall study results and limits: Lesional scalp, especially alopecia totalis/universalis, showed higher clonality than normal scalp. Scalp sequencing also captures normal skin's resident alphabeta T cells.

RNA was isolated and reverse transcribed to cDNA, the sequencing template. Assay: immunoSEQ multiplex PCR; the TCRdb copy retains only in-frame clones and omits some. The sample shows under 250,000 clones, more than 50% of them seen only once. Researchers picked out CD4+ and CD8+ T cells from PBMCs by sorting. The specimen sequenced was CD8+ T cells sorted from blood. The V and J genes are TRBV28 and TRBJ1-1; 7 bases line up with TRBD1. The sequence came from a human donor in good health. The CDR3 DNA follows: TGTGCCAGCAGTTTGCATACAGGGGTTGGTGCTTTCTTT. This encodes CASSLHTGVGAFF.